Below are 23 T cell receptor beta chains sequenced from a single sample in a study of shared clonotypes between healthy human individuals. Libraries were prepared by immunoSEQ multiplex PCR; TCRdb keeps only in-frame clonotypes and omits some of them. The sample holds about 1.5 million clones, 95% to 99% seen once. Sequences were obtained from naive CD4+ T cells sorted from blood. Subset meaning: CD45RA+ positively selected. All receptors derive from a man aged 25 to 45 in good health.

The chain joins TRBV5-1 to TRBJ1-5, with 9 nucleotides matching TRBD1. Germline CDR1 SGHRS, CDR2 YFSETQ. V lost 5 bases and J lost 9; bases outside the gene matches: 3. The length of the CDR3 is 12 residues. DNA for the CDR3: TGCGCCAGCAGAGACAGGGGGGGGCCCCAGCATTTT. It specifies CASRDRGGPQHF.

CDR3 sequence (DNA): TGCGCCAGCAGCCTCCTTCTAGCGGGAGATACGCAGTATTTT. This gives the protein CASSLLLAGDTQYF. The gene calls are TRBV4-3 and TRBJ2-3; TRBD2 aligns across 8 bases. V shed 4 bases and J 5 bases; nucleotides not matched to a gene: 5. The CDR3 is 14 amino acids. Germline CDR1 is LGHNA and CDR2 is YSLEER.

As regards this clone: Other DNA sequences in this sample translate to the same CDR3. The chain links TRBV19 to TRBJ2-1; 8 bases line up with TRBD2. Trimming at V came to 5 bases and at J to 2 bases, leaving 5 bases not matched to a gene. The CDR3 is 15 residues long. CDR1 and CDR2 from the germline V gene are LNHDA and SQIVND (reference sequence). CDR3 bases: TGTGCCAGTAGTCTGGCGGGAGGTACCTACAATGAGCAGTTCTTC. This codes for CASSLAGGTYNEQFF. Complete variable domain (other parts from reference TRBV19 and TRBJ2-1): DGGITQSPKYLFRKEGQNVTLSCEQNLNHDAMYWYRQDPGQGLRLIYYSQIVNDFQKGDIAEGYSVSREKKESFPLTVTSAQKNPTAFYLCASSLAGGTYNEQFFGPGTRLTVL.

This sequence joins TRBV5-1 and TRBJ2-5; no clear D gene. Germline lookup yields CDR1 SGHRS and CDR2 YFSETQ. The CDR3 spans 15 residues. Trimming stripped 0 bases from V and 4 bases from J, with 13 bases between. In DNA, the CDR3 is TGCGCCAGCAGCTTGGATGGCGACACGGGAGAGACCCAGTACTTC. It yields the protein CASSLDGDTGETQYF.

The chain links TRBV7-8 to TRBJ1-2, with a possible D match to TRBD1 (5 bases). The CDR3 is made up of 17 amino acids. The germline CDR1 and CDR2 sequences are SGHVS and FQNEAQ. V shed 4 bases and J shed 4 bases, with 22 bases lying between them. CDR3 protein: CASSSRSGTGLGYGYTF. CDR3 coding DNA: TGTGCCAGCAGCTCCCGGTCGGGGACGGGGCTAGGCTATGGCTACACCTTC.

The chain employs TRBV10-2 and TRBJ2-5; 10 bases line up with TRBD1. The length of the CDR3 is 15 residues. After removal of 8 bases from V and 5 bases from J, the junction contained 11 bases not matched to a gene. Germline loops: CDR1 WSHSY, CDR2 SAAADI. CDR3 sequence reads: CASEDPGQGVETQYF. As DNA, the CDR3 is TGCGCCAGCGAAGATCCCGGACAGGGGGTTGAGACCCAGTACTTC.

The chain joins TRBV7-8 to TRBJ2-5; 9 bases are shared with TRBD2. There are 18 residues in the CDR3. Trimming took 2 bases from V and 5 from J; bases not matched to a gene: 15. Per germline, CDR1 SGHVS and CDR2 FQNEAQ. The CDR3 spells CASSLLVSGRTTGETQYF. The CDR3 nucleotides read TGTGCCAGCAGCTTACTGGTTAGCGGGAGAACTACCGGGGAGACCCAGTACTTC.

The chain carries TRBV10-3 and TRBJ1-4; D remains ambiguous. CDR1 and CDR2 (germline): ENHRY, SYGVKD. This CDR3 contains 14 residues. Trimming shortened V by 2 bases and J by 4 bases, and 8 bases separated the two germline ends. This CDR3 reads CAISEGSSNEKLFF. The CDR3 DNA sequence: TGTGCCATCAGTGAGGGGTCGAGTAATGAAAAACTGTTTTTT.

CDR3 sequence: CASSGALLRTDTQYF. The CDR3 nucleotides are TGTGCCAGTAGTGGAGCGTTACTCCGCACAGATACGCAGTATTTT. This chain connects TRBV19 to TRBJ2-3; D gene ambiguous. Germline V gives CDR1 LNHDA, CDR2 SQIVND (reference sequence). The CDR3 is 15 amino acids. Trimming cost V 5 bases and J 1 base, with 13 bases left between them.

As concerns this clone: Other DNA sequences in the sample encode the same CDR3. The chain joins TRBV5-1 to TRBJ2-1; D is unresolved. Germline V gene sequence: CDR1 SGHRS, CDR2 YFSETQ. The CDR3 is made up of 12 amino acids. The V gene lost 1 base and the J gene lost 8 bases, with 7 bases spanning the gap. Here the CDR3 reads CASSLSLDEQFF. CDR3 DNA sequence: TGCGCCAGCAGCTTGAGCCTCGATGAGCAGTTCTTC.

The chain joins TRBV30 to TRBJ1-5, with D uncertain. Germline V lookup: CDR1 GTSNPN, CDR2 SVGIG (reference sequence). This CDR3 has 12 amino acids. V lost 5 bases and J 6 bases, leaving 11 bases between the germline ends. This CDR3 reads CAWSRRTQPQHF. The CDR3 DNA reads TGTGCCTGGTCGCGACGAACTCAGCCCCAGCATTTT.

The chain carries TRBV11-1 and TRBJ2-7; no firm D call. CDR1 is SGHAT and CDR2 is FQDESV in the germline V gene (reference sequence). V lost 8 bases to trimming and J lost 1 base, with 6 bases between them. This CDR3 spans 11 amino acids. The CDR3 reads CASLVSYEQYF. CDR3 bases: TGTGCCAGCCTGGTTTCCTACGAGCAGTACTTC.

The chain uses TRBV5-4 and TRBJ2-4; 10 bases map to TRBD1. Germline CDR1 reads SGHNT; CDR2 reads YYREEE (reference sequence). V dropped 4 bases and J dropped 3; count of bases not matched to a gene: 10. The CDR3 totals 17 residues. The CDR3 spells CASSPEGDRGGKNIQYF. In nucleotides, the CDR3 is TGTGCCAGCAGCCCCGAGGGGGACAGGGGAGGCAAAAACATTCAGTACTTC.

This clone was detected only once. The V gene is TRBV28, the J gene TRBJ2-2, with D possibly TRBD1 on 5 matching bases. Trimming left V 2 bases short and J 5 bases short, with 12 bases between. CDR1 is MDHEN, CDR2 SYDVKM, per germline. This CDR3 is 15 amino acids long. DNA of the CDR3: TGTGCCAGCAGTTTAGTCCAGGGTGGTACCGGGGAGCTGTTTTTT. Amino acids: CASSLVQGGTGELFF. Variable domain in full (rest from reference TRBV28 and TRBJ2-2): DVKVTQSSRYLVKRTGEKVFLECVQDMDHENMFWYRQDPGLGLRLIYFSYDVKMKEKGDIPEGYSVSREKKERFSLILESASTNQTSMYLCASSLVQGGTGELFFGEGSRLTVL.

This clone was counted only a few times. The chain combines TRBV7-2 with TRBJ2-7; D call uncertain. This CDR3 is 11 amino acids long. V dropped 4 bases and J dropped 3 bases, with 4 bases sitting between them. Germline values: CDR1 SGHTA, CDR2 FQGNSA. Written as DNA, the CDR3 is TGTGCCAGCAGCTCCTACTACGAGCAGTACTTC. This translates into CASSSYYEQYF. Looking up the rest from reference TRBV7-2 and TRBJ2-7 gives the full variable domain: GAGVSQSPSNKVTEKGKDVELRCDPISGHTALYWYRQSLGQGLEFLIYFQGNSAPDKSGLPSDRFSAERTGGSVSTLTIQRTQQEDSAVYLCASSSYYEQYFGPGTRLTVT.

Notes on this clone: Other DNA sequences in this specimen translate into the identical CDR3. This chain's CDR3 is CASSYSQGAGGYTF. The CDR3 DNA follows: TGTGCCAGCAGTTACTCGCAGGGGGCAGGTGGCTACACCTTC. This chain joins TRBV6-5 and TRBJ1-2; TRBD1 aligns across 8 bases. V shed 0 bases, J shed 7 bases, and the junction held 4 bases outside the gene matches. The CDR3 runs 14 residues. Germline CDR1 reads MNHEY; CDR2 reads SVGAGI.

The chain recombines TRBV18 with TRBJ2-7; a possible D gene is TRBD2 (6 bases). The CDR3 length is 15 residues. Trimming removed 3 bases at V and 3 bases at J, with 15 bases between. Germline V lookup: CDR1 KGHSH, CDR2 LQKENI. CDR3 in amino acids: CASSPTAGTIYEQYF. The CDR3 DNA reads TGTGCCAGCTCACCGACGGCGGGAACTATCTACGAGCAGTACTTC.

V and J are TRBV11-2 and TRBJ1-1; the D is unclear. This CDR3 spans 15 amino acids. Between the trimmed V and J ends, which lost 2 bases and 4 bases, there was a span of 14 bases. The germline gives CDR1 SGHAT, CDR2 FQNNGV. CDR3 bases: TGTGCCAGCAGCTTACGAAGCCGGAGTTTCACTGAAGCTTTCTTT. It yields the protein CASSLRSRSFTEAFF.

This chain uses TRBV6-1 with TRBJ1-1; D not resolved. Deletions cut 10 bases from V and 8 bases from J, with 20 bases between. Looked up from germline, CDR1 is MNHNS and CDR2 is SASEGT. The CDR3 sequence is 13 residues long. CDR3 sequence reads: CATLGELPPEAFF. In nucleotides, the CDR3 is TGTGCCACCCTAGGTGAGTTACCCCCCGAAGCTTTCTTT.

For the CDR3, the DNA is TGTGCCAGCTCAACCGGACAGCCAGGATATGGCTACACCTTC. As protein: CASSTGQPGYGYTF. The V call is TRBV18, the J call TRBJ1-2; TRBD1 is a possible D gene (6 bases). Germline V gene lookup returns CDR1 KGHSH and CDR2 LQKENI. The CDR3 length is 14 residues. V was pared by 5 bases and J by 5 bases, with 15 bases between.

The chain joins TRBV7-3 to TRBJ2-3; D is undetermined. CDR3 size: 14 residues. Trimming pared 4 bases from V and 2 bases from J, leaving 10 bases between. The germline CDR1 and CDR2 sequences are SGHTA and FQGTGA. The CDR3 region has the DNA TGTGCCAGCAGCTCCCGGGCCGCCACAGATACGCAGTATTTT. Amino acid sequence: CASSSRAATDTQYF.

V usage is TRBV28 and J usage is TRBJ1-2, with D perhaps matching TRBD1 (5 bases). The CDR3 spans 14 residues. Germline CDR1 MDHEN, CDR2 SYDVKM. The V end lost 10 bases, the J end lost 8 bases, and 23 bases lay between the germline ends. CDR3 residues: CATETMGEGLGYTF. In nucleotides, the CDR3 is TGTGCCACCGAAACGATGGGGGAAGGGTTGGGCTACACCTTC.

The J gene is TRBJ2-1, the V gene TRBV5-1, with 14 bases that match TRBD2. Looked up from germline, CDR1 is SGHRS and CDR2 is YFSETQ. Trimming at V came to 4 bases and at J to 5 bases, leaving 2 bases not matched to a gene. The CDR3 sequence is 15 residues long. The CDR3 nucleotides read TGCGCCAGCAGCATGGGACTAGCGGGAGACAATGAGCAGTTCTTC. It yields the protein CASSMGLAGDNEQFF.